What follows are 30 T cell receptor beta chains derived from one specimen sequenced in a study of blood T cell repertoires in COVID-19. Profiling relied on immunoSEQ multiplex PCR, and the TCRdb table lists in-frame clones only, not all of them. The data contain fewer than 120,000 clones, 88% of them singletons. Source material: peripheral blood. These receptors all come from a woman aged 45-59 years with acute or convalescent COVID-19.

CDR3 residues: CASRDLAGAGNEQFF. The CDR3, as DNA: TGTGCCAGCAGAGACCTAGCGGGAGCCGGCAATGAGCAGTTCTTC. This sequence joins TRBV6-6 and TRBJ2-1; 10 bases are a match to TRBD2. CDR3 length: 15 amino acids. The V and J ends lost 6 bases and 6 bases, in that order; junction bases with no gene match: 8. Germline CDR1 and CDR2: MNHNY and SVGAGI (reference sequence).

This clone was observed once. The V and J genes are TRBV28 and TRBJ2-2, with 12 bases lining up with TRBD1. The germline gives CDR1 MDHEN, CDR2 SYDVKM. This CDR3 is 14 amino acids long. The V and J ends lost 11 bases and 6 bases, in that order; junction bases with no gene match: 7. The CDR3 spells CAVWGQGAPGELFF. The CDR3 DNA follows: TGTGCCGTATGGGGACAGGGGGCCCCCGGGGAGCTGTTTTTT.

The chain has TRBV29-1 and TRBJ2-7, with 11 nucleotides matching TRBD1. Germline-derived CDR1 and CDR2 are SQVTM and ANQGSEA. The CDR3 loop spans 15 amino acids. Unmatched junction bases numbered 12, after V lost 6 bases and J lost 5 bases. DNA for the CDR3: TGCAGCGTCCTGGACCCGGGACAGGGGGACGACGAGCAGTACTTC. Its protein is CSVLDPGQGDDEQYF.

V is TRBV6-6 and J is TRBJ2-7, with D perhaps TRBD1 (6 bases). Germline assignment: CDR1 MNHNY and CDR2 SVGAGI (reference sequence). This CDR3 is built from 15 residues. V lost 6 bases and J 5 bases, leaving 20 bases between the germline ends. CDR3 sequence: CASRGSGARGNEQYF. CDR3 nucleotides: TGTGCCAGCAGAGGATCAGGGGCGAGAGGGAACGAGCAGTACTTC.

The chain carries TRBV30 and TRBJ2-5; D is uncertain. Germline V lookup: CDR1 GTSNPN, CDR2 SVGIG (reference sequence). The CDR3 runs 15 residues. Deletions cut 0 bases from V and 0 bases from J, with 11 bases between. This CDR3 reads CAWSVNSPYQETQYF. CDR3 coding DNA: TGTGCCTGGAGTGTAAACAGCCCGTACCAAGAGACCCAGTACTTC.

The J gene is TRBJ1-1, the V gene TRBV18; D might be TRBD1 (6 bases). With 4 bases removed from V and 11 bases from J, the gap between germline ends came to 14 bases. Germline V gives CDR1 KGHSH, CDR2 LQKENI. There are 12 residues in the CDR3. The CDR3 is CASSLGHPAAFF. CDR3 nucleotides: TGTGCCAGCTCACTGGGACACCCCGCGGCTTTCTTT. The full variable domain, its missing parts supplied by reference TRBV18 and TRBJ1-1, is NAGVMQNPRHLVRRRGQEARLRCSPMKGHSHVYWYRQLPEEGLKFMVYLQKENIIDESGMPKERFSAEFPKEGPSILRIQQVVRGDSAAYFCASSLGHPAAFFGQGTRLTVV.

The chain carries TRBV7-9 and TRBJ2-3; 7 nucleotides align to TRBD1. The CDR3 is made up of 11 amino acids. Germline-derived CDR1 and CDR2 are SEHNR and FQNEAQ (reference sequence). The ends lost 4 bases at V and 14 bases at J; junction bases unmatched: 6. The CDR3 DNA sequence: TGTGCCAGCAGCTCAGGGGGATTTCCGTATTTT. This sequence encodes CASSSGGFPYF.

The gene calls are TRBV29-1 and TRBJ1-1; 11 positions match TRBD1. The ends lost 6 bases at V and 5 bases at J; junction bases unmatched: 5. This CDR3 has 13 residues. The germline V gene encodes CDR1 SQVTM and CDR2 ANQGSEA. This chain's CDR3 is CSVWGQGGTEAFF. The CDR3 DNA reads TGCAGCGTCTGGGGACAGGGGGGAACTGAAGCTTTCTTT.

In this sample, this clone turned up a few times. The CDR3 region has the DNA TGTGCCAGCAGCCAAGATCAAACAGGCTCTGTCCACTTT. It specifies CASSQDQTGSVHF. The V and J genes are TRBV4-2 and TRBJ1-6, with D perhaps TRBD1 (5 bases). Trimming stripped 0 bases from V and 17 bases from J, with 14 bases between. Germline assignment: CDR1 LGHNA and CDR2 YNFKEQ. The CDR3 contains 13 residues.

V and J are TRBV24-1 and TRBJ2-1, with a weak D call TRBD2 (5 bases). There are 14 residues in the CDR3. Germline CDR1 is KGHDR and CDR2 is SFDVKD. V dropped 4 bases and J dropped 8 bases, with 14 bases sitting between them. The CDR3 sequence: CATSDATRADEQFF. The CDR3 region has the DNA TGTGCCACCAGTGACGCGACCCGAGCGGATGAGCAGTTCTTC.

The chain joins TRBV9 to TRBJ1-2, with D maybe TRBD1 (6 bases). V lost 0 bases and J lost 8, with 14 bases in between. The CDR3 is made up of 14 amino acids. Germline-derived CDR1 and CDR2 are SGDLS and YYNGEE. CDR3 loop: CASSVATGRVGYTF. Here the CDR3 DNA reads TGTGCCAGCAGCGTAGCTACAGGGAGGGTAGGCTACACCTTC.

The V gene is TRBV5-1, the J gene TRBJ1-3; D not certain. Trimming removed 0 bases from V and 5 bases from J, with 12 bases in between. The CDR3 extends over 15 amino acids. CDR1 is SGHRS, CDR2 YFSETQ, per germline. In DNA, the CDR3 is TGCGCCAGCAGCTTGGTGGCGGAGCGGAGAAACACCATATATTTT. It yields the protein CASSLVAERRNTIYF.

The chain employs TRBV7-9 and TRBJ2-2; TRBD2 matches at 9 bases. Losses at the gene ends were 5 bases for V and 6 bases for J; bases not matched to a gene: 10. This CDR3 region has 16 residues. Germline CDR1 reads SEHNR; CDR2 reads FQNEAQ (reference sequence). The CDR3 here is CASSREAGGPAGELFF. The DNA of the CDR3 is TGTGCCAGCAGCCGAGAGGCGGGAGGGCCGGCCGGGGAGCTGTTTTTT.

The rearrangement uses TRBV28 and TRBJ2-5, with D tentatively TRBD1 (9 bases). This CDR3 has 18 residues. Germline V gene data show CDR1 as MDHEN and CDR2 as SYDVKM. The ends were cut back, 6 bases at V and 4 bases at J, with 27 bases in the middle. In DNA form, the CDR3 reads TGTGCCAGCAGAGTAACGGGGGGGGACAGGGACGAGCGAGAGACCCAGTACTTC. It is translated as CASRVTGGDRDERETQYF.

The sample holds one count of this clone. The chain uses TRBV28 and TRBJ2-1, with TRBD1 as a possible D gene (6 bases). Between the trimmed V and J ends, which lost 5 bases and 0 bases, there was a span of 8 bases. Looked up from germline, CDR1 is MDHEN and CDR2 is SYDVKM. This CDR3 spans 14 amino acids. CDR3 coding DNA: TGTGCCAGCAGTATGGACAGCTCCTACAATGAGCAGTTCTTC. As protein: CASSMDSSYNEQFF.

This clone came up once. The rearrangement links TRBV19 to TRBJ2-5; 10 positions match TRBD2. Germline V CDR1 and CDR2: LNHDA, SQIVND (reference sequence). This CDR3 is 15 amino acids long. The V segment lost 3 bases and the J segment 4 bases; nucleotides outside the gene matches: 5. The CDR3 bases are TGTGCCAGTAGTATGGGGACTAGCGAGCCAGAGACCCAGTACTTC. It translates to CASSMGTSEPETQYF. The full variable domain, rest sourced from reference TRBV19 and TRBJ2-5, is DGGITQSPKYLFRKEGQNVTLSCEQNLNHDAMYWYRQDPGQGLRLIYYSQIVNDFQKGDIAEGYSVSREKKESFPLTVTSAQKNPTAFYLCASSMGTSEPETQYFGPGTRLLVL.

V is TRBV7-2 and J is TRBJ1-2; TRBD1 is a possible D gene (6 bases). CDR1 SGHTA and CDR2 FQGNSA come from the germline V gene. CDR3 length: 12 residues. Trimming removed 10 bases at V and 4 bases at J, with 13 bases between. CDR3 region: CAIGDKIYGYTF. CDR3 coding DNA: TGTGCCATCGGGGACAAGATCTATGGCTACACCTTC. Together with reference TRBV7-2 and TRBJ1-2, the CDR3 gives the full variable domain: GAGVSQSPSNKVTEKGKDVELRCDPISGHTALYWYRQSLGQGLEFLIYFQGNSAPDKSGLPSDRFSAERTGGSVSTLTIQRTQQEDSAVYLCAIGDKIYGYTFGSGTRLTVV.

This rearrangement joins TRBV5-1 to TRBJ2-1; 15 positions agree with TRBD2. The CDR3 covers 14 residues. Losses at the gene ends were 5 bases for V and 10 bases for J; bases not matched to a gene: 4. Germline CDR1 SGHRS, CDR2 YFSETQ. In DNA, the CDR3 is TGCGCCAGCAGTGCCGGGACTAGCGGGAGGGAGCAGTTCTTC. This encodes CASSAGTSGREQFF.

V usage is TRBV7-2 and J usage is TRBJ2-7, with 10 bases lining up with TRBD2. Germline CDR1 SGHTA, CDR2 FQGNSA. V gave up 6 bases and J gave up 4 bases; unmatched junction bases: 12. The CDR3 runs 16 residues. The CDR3 region is CASRGGASGSPYEQYF. CDR3 DNA sequence: TGTGCCAGCAGAGGGGGGGCTAGCGGGAGCCCATACGAGCAGTACTTC.

V usage is TRBV7-9 and J usage is TRBJ1-1; D is perhaps TRBD1 (5 bases). The CDR3 has 14 amino acids. Germline CDR1 and CDR2: SEHNR and FQNEAQ (reference sequence). Trimming shortened V by 2 bases and J by 1 base, and 8 bases separated the two germline ends. The CDR3 protein is CASSLRQKNTEAFF. In DNA form, the CDR3 reads TGTGCCAGCAGCTTACGACAGAAGAACACTGAAGCTTTCTTT.

The CDR3 bases are TGTGGATCGGGGTCTGGGGCCAACGTCCTGACTTTC. Translated, it gives CGSGSGANVLTF. The chain is built from TRBV5-6 and TRBJ2-6, with D perhaps matching TRBD2 (5 bases). The CDR3 extends over 12 amino acids. The germline CDR1 and CDR2 sequences are SGHDT and YYEEEE.

Only one count was recorded for this clone. The chain joins TRBV7-2 to TRBJ2-2; 15 nucleotides align to TRBD2. CDR1 is SGHTA and CDR2 is FQGNSA in the germline V gene. Trimming at V came to 6 bases and at J to 4 bases, leaving 6 bases not matched to a gene. The CDR3 length is 17 residues. CDR3 amino acids: CASRAGTSGRSTGELFF. Written as DNA, the CDR3 is TGTGCCAGCAGAGCCGGGACTAGCGGGAGGAGCACCGGGGAGCTGTTTTTT.

The chain employs TRBV5-1 and TRBJ1-2; 7 bases map to TRBD1. There are 14 residues in the CDR3. Germline V lookup: CDR1 SGHRS, CDR2 YFSETQ. J gave up 8 bases and V 0 bases, and 7 bases lay outside the gene matches. In nucleotides, the CDR3 is TGCGCCAGCAGCTTGGCCAACAGGGGTTGGGGCTACACCTTC. As protein: CASSLANRGWGYTF.

This rearrangement joins TRBV14 to TRBJ1-3; D unresolved. From germline, CDR1 is SGHDN and CDR2 FVKESK. V lost 4 bases to trimming and J lost 0 bases, with 16 bases between them. The CDR3 sequence is 17 residues long. For the CDR3, the DNA is TGTGCCAGCAGCCTCAGCGGGGTAGTTAGCTCTGGAAACACCATATATTTT. Translation gives CASSLSGVVSSGNTIYF.

The chain employs TRBV28 and TRBJ2-6; TRBD2 might be the D (6 bases). CDR1 is MDHEN, CDR2 SYDVKM, per germline. V lost 1 base and J 0 bases, leaving 16 bases between the germline ends. The CDR3 runs to 19 residues. CDR3 amino acids: CASSLLGSGGVSGANVLTF. The CDR3 coding sequence is TGTGCCAGCAGTTTATTGGGGTCCGGGGGAGTCTCTGGGGCCAACGTCCTGACTTTC. Together with reference TRBV28 and TRBJ2-6, the CDR3 gives the full variable domain: DVKVTQSSRYLVKRTGEKVFLECVQDMDHENMFWYRQDPGLGLRLIYFSYDVKMKEKGDIPEGYSVSREKKERFSLILESASTNQTSMYLCASSLLGSGGVSGANVLTFGAGSRLTVL.

In DNA form, the CDR3 reads TGTGCCAGCAGCTTAGCGGCGGCTTCCTACGAGCAGTACTTC. Amino acid sequence: CASSLAAASYEQYF. The chain employs TRBV7-2 and TRBJ2-7, with D hard to call. Trimming removed 0 bases at V and 1 base at J, with 7 bases between. Germline values: CDR1 SGHTA, CDR2 FQGNSA. The CDR3 extends over 14 amino acids. The variable domain in full, with the rest retrieved from reference TRBV7-2 and TRBJ2-7, is GAGVSQSPSNKVTEKGKDVELRCDPISGHTALYWYRQSLGQGLEFLIYFQGNSAPDKSGLPSDRFSAERTGGSVSTLTIQRTQQEDSAVYLCASSLAAASYEQYFGPGTRLTVT.

The chain uses TRBV29-1 and TRBJ2-3; 7 bases are shared with TRBD1. Germline V gives CDR1 SQVTM, CDR2 ANQGSEA. J was trimmed by 5 bases and V by 5 bases; bases with no gene match: 10. This CDR3 is 14 amino acids long. The CDR3 loop is CSVNGQEYGDTQYF. CDR3 bases: TGCAGCGTTAACGGACAGGAGTATGGAGATACGCAGTATTTT.

The chain carries TRBV3-1 (or the pseudogene TRBV3-2) and TRBJ2-2, with D hard to call. V was trimmed by 4 bases and J by 0 bases, leaving 12 bases between them. Per germline, CDR1 LGHDT and CDR2 YNNKEL (reference sequence). The length of the CDR3 is 16 residues. DNA of the CDR3: TGTGCCAGCAGCCCATGGGTGAGGACGAACACCGGGGAGCTGTTTTTT. Translated: CASSPWVRTNTGELFF.

The chain couples TRBV6-1 to TRBJ1-5; 8 bases are a match to TRBD1. The trim removed 0 bases at V and 4 bases at J, leaving 2 bases unmatched. The CDR3 covers 15 residues. Germline-derived CDR1 and CDR2 are MNHNS and SASEGT. The CDR3 DNA is TGTGCCAGCAGTGAAGCGGACAGGGTAAATCAGCCCCAGCATTTT. Its translation: CASSEADRVNQPQHF.

CDR3 residues: CASGTQGWGEAFF. Here the CDR3 DNA reads TGTGCCAGCGGAACACAGGGCTGGGGTGAAGCTTTCTTT. This chain joins TRBV6-5 and TRBJ1-1; D is possibly TRBD1 (6 bases). Germline CDR1 MNHEY, CDR2 SVGAGI. V lost 8 bases, J lost 7 bases, and 17 bases lay in between. The length of the CDR3 is 13 residues.